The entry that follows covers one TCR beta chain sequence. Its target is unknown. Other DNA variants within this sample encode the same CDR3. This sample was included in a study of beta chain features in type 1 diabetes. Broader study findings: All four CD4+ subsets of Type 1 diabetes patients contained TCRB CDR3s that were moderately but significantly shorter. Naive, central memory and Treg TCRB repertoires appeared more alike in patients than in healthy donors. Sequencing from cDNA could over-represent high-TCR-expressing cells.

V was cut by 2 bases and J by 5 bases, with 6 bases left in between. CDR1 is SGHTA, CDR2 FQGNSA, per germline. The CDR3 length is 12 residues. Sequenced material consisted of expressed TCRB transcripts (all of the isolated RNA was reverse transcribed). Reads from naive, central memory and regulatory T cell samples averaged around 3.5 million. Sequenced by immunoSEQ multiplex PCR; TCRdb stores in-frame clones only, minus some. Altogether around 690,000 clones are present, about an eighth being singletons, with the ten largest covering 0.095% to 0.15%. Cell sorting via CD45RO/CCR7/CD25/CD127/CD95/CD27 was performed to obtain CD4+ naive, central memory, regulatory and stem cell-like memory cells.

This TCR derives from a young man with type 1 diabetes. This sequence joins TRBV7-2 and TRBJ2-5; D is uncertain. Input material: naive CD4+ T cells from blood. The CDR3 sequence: CASSLLGETQYF. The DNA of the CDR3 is TGTGCCAGCAGCTTATTGGGCGAGACCCAGTACTTC.